This T cell receptor (beta chain) was observed in a study of STAT5B mutations in CD4+ large granular lymphocyte leukemia. Details on this clone: Its antigen remains unidentified.

Study findings and constraints: No patients shared main leukemic clonotypes, though approximately 26% appeared at low frequency elsewhere. CD4-sorted patient repertoires seemed more clonal than healthy CD4+ repertoires.

Per germline, CDR1 LNHDA and CDR2 SQIVND (reference sequence). J was trimmed by 4 bases and V by 7 bases; bases with no gene match: 13. The CDR3 runs to 16 residues. Methods used by the authors: Lowest detectable productive clonotype frequency was 2.59 x 10-5. Repertoires were generated with immunoSEQ multiplex PCR, while TCRdb's copy carries only in-frame clones and drops some. V, J and clone size were drawn from that table, and D and trimming were deduced from the DNA. The table lists 20,000 or so clones, roughly 83% of them singletons. The sequenced sample was CD4+ T cells from blood buffy coats. The receptor comes from a human donor in good health. The chain links TRBV19 to TRBJ1-1; 9 bases are a match to TRBD1. CDR3 DNA: TGTGCCAGTACAAACATACGGAAACAGGGGGCCACTGAAGCTTTCTTT. Protein sequence: CASTNIRKQGATEAFF.